The clone carrying this TCR beta chain was counted between two and nine times. Its antigen is unidentified. The data originate from a study of T-cell reconstitution after alpha-beta-depleted transplantation in children. Overall study findings and caveats: From surviving recipient T cells and thymic progenitors came the high day-60 TCRbeta diversity observed in some patients. The main origin of T-cell counts and diversity one year after transplant was newly produced T cells.

The CDR3 is 13 amino acids. Trimming removed 4 bases at V and 5 bases at J, with 12 bases between. Germline CDR1 and CDR2: MNHEY and SVGEGT. Researchers prepared the TCRbeta library using unique molecular identifiers, the study reports. MiXCR was run by TCRdb on the PCR reads, yielding one entry per CDR3 protein. The sample records over 150,000 distinct CDR3 sequences, roughly 6.6% being singletons. The chain combines TRBV6-2 or TRBV6-3 with TRBJ2-7; D could derive from TRBD1 or TRBD2 (5 bases each). The sequenced sample was PBMCs, obtained before TCRalphabeta/CD19-depleted stem cell transplant. The clonotype comes from a boy between 2 and 10 years old with acute lymphoblastic leukemia, due to receive a stem cell transplant. The CDR3 DNA reads as TGTGCCAGCAGTTCGGTGGGGCGGGACGAGCAGTACTTC. Its translation: CASSSVGRDEQYF.